What follows are 2 T cell receptor beta chains derived from one specimen sequenced in a study of shared clonotypes between healthy human individuals. Naive CD8 cells lacked CD45RO, underwent positive selection for CCR7 and left out terminally differentiated effector memory CD45RA+ cells. This table comes from immunoSEQ multiplex PCR, and its TCRdb copy is limited to in-frame clones, with some not included. The sample holds under 850,000 clones, roughly 92% seen once. The sample was naive CD8+ T cells sorted from blood. These receptors came from a man aged 30 to 39 in good health.

This sequence joins TRBV9 and TRBJ2-7; D possibly corresponds to TRBD2 (5 bases). This CDR3 contains 11 residues. Trimming took 7 bases from V and 6 from J, leaving 11 bases between them. Per the germline V gene, CDR1 is SGDLS and CDR2 is YYNGEE. The CDR3 DNA sequence: TGTGCCAGCGGGAGTTCTGGCGAGCAGTACTTC. This sequence encodes CASGSSGEQYF.

V gene TRBV7-9 combines with J gene TRBJ2-7; D possibly corresponds to TRBD2 (6 bases). Germline lookup yields CDR1 SEHNR and CDR2 FQNEAQ (reference sequence). The CDR3 runs to 14 residues. With 5 bases removed from V and 4 bases from J, the gap between germline ends came to 15 bases. This CDR3 is CASSPPAGRYEQYF. In DNA form, the CDR3 reads TGTGCCAGCAGCCCCCCCGCGGGGCGATACGAGCAGTACTTC.